This entry lists 10 T cell receptor beta chains sequenced from one sample in a study of T cell repertoires in cytomegalovirus infection. Using its own MiXCR run on the reads, TCRdb lists one record per CDR3 protein. Counted here are around 450,000 distinct CDR3 sequences, about 10% occurring once; the ten biggest clones make up roughly 10%. The sample comprised PBMCs. These receptors came from a human donor in good health (CMV status not recorded). Some clones in this sample may be carry-over from other donors' samples.

This clonotype came up a few times. The CDR3 DNA reads TGCAGCGTTGACGGGACAGGGTTTGAAGAGACCCAGTACTTC. As protein: CSVDGTGFEETQYF. The genes are TRBV29-1 and TRBJ2-5; TRBD1 matches 9 bases. CDR3 length: 14 amino acids. From germline, CDR1 is SQVTM and CDR2 ANQGSEA. Trimming cost V 3 bases and J 3 bases; bases outside gene matches: 5.

This clonotype came up a few times. This chain uses TRBV20-1 with TRBJ2-7; the match to TRBD2 covers 14 bases. Losses at the gene ends were 5 bases for V and 2 bases for J; bases not matched to a gene: 2. This CDR3 is built from 14 residues. Germline CDR1 is DFQATT and CDR2 is SNEGSKA (reference sequence). CDR3 bases: TGCAGTGCTCGGACTAGCGGGGGGACCTACGAGCAGTACTTC. Amino acids: CSARTSGGTYEQYF.

This clonotype was seen many times. The chain recombines TRBV28 with TRBJ2-3, with D unresolved. Per germline, CDR1 MDHEN and CDR2 SYDVKM. V dropped 5 bases and J dropped 0 bases, with 9 bases sitting between them. The CDR3 spans 14 residues. The CDR3 sequence: CASSPPHSTDTQYF. The CDR3 DNA is TGTGCCAGCAGTCCGCCCCACAGCACAGATACGCAGTATTTT. Full variable domain (rest looked up from reference TRBV28 and TRBJ2-3): DVKVTQSSRYLVKRTGEKVFLECVQDMDHENMFWYRQDPGLGLRLIYFSYDVKMKEKGDIPEGYSVSREKKERFSLILESASTNQTSMYLCASSPPHSTDTQYFGPGTRLTVL.

Details on this clonotype: A much bigger clone sits one base away, suggesting this may be a read error. The chain has TRBV5-1 and TRBJ2-3, with 11 bases matching TRBD2. Per the germline V gene, CDR1 is SGHRS and CDR2 is YFSETQ. V lost 5 bases, J lost 0 bases, and 5 bases stayed unmatched. The CDR3 contains 16 residues. The CDR3 bases are TGCGCCAGCAGGCCGGGACTAGCGGATAGCACAGATACGCAGTATTTT. Residues: CASRPGLADSTDTQYF. The entire variable domain, with the rest obtained from reference TRBV5-1 and TRBJ2-3, is as follows: KAGVTQTPRYLIKTRGQQVTLSCSPISGHRSVSWYQQTPGQGLQFLFEYFSETQRNKGNFPGRFSGRQFSNSRSEMNVSTLELGDSALYLCASRPGLADSTDTQYFGPGTRLTVL.

This clonotype was counted between two and nine times. This chain uses TRBV12-3 or TRBV12-4 with TRBJ1-5; D is unclear. There are 13 residues in the CDR3. V was shortened by 8 bases and J by 0 bases, with 8 bases between the two germline ends. The DNA for the CDR3 is TGTGCCAGCGTGGGCTTTAGCAATCAGCCCCAGCATTTT. Amino acids: CASVGFSNQPQHF.

This clonotype showed up many times. V and J are TRBV4-1 and TRBJ2-3, with no clear D. The CDR3 has 13 amino acids. V was pared by 2 bases and J by 1 base, with 4 bases between. Germline CDR1 MGHRA, CDR2 YSYEKL. The chain's CDR3 is CASSQMGTDTQYF. In nucleotides, the CDR3 is TGCGCCAGCAGCCAAATGGGCACAGATACGCAGTATTTT.

This clonotype was seen ten or more times. This chain joins TRBV28 and TRBJ2-1; 11 bases are shared with TRBD2. After removal of 4 bases from V and 7 bases from J, the junction contained 9 bases not matched to a gene. The CDR3 loop spans 16 amino acids. Looked up from germline, CDR1 is MDHEN and CDR2 is SYDVKM. CDR3 amino acids: CASSSRTSGSRNEQFF. The CDR3 bases are TGTGCCAGCAGTTCGCGTACTAGCGGGAGTAGGAATGAGCAGTTCTTC. Full variable domain (remainder filled in from reference TRBV28 and TRBJ2-1): DVKVTQSSRYLVKRTGEKVFLECVQDMDHENMFWYRQDPGLGLRLIYFSYDVKMKEKGDIPEGYSVSREKKERFSLILESASTNQTSMYLCASSSRTSGSRNEQFFGPGTRLTVL.

Ten or more counts support this clonotype. The CDR3 sequence: CAISESSGKGSYNEQFF. CDR3 in DNA: TGTGCCATCAGTGAGTCTTCGGGGAAGGGATCCTACAATGAGCAGTTCTTC. This chain uses TRBV10-3 with TRBJ2-1; weak D call: TRBD2 (5 bases). The CDR3 length is 17 residues. V lost 0 bases to trimming and J lost 1 base, with 13 bases between them. Germline assignment: CDR1 ENHRY and CDR2 SYGVKD.

This clonotype occurred a few times. This rearrangement joins TRBV20-1 to TRBJ2-7, with 8 bases fitting TRBD1. Trimming cost V 2 bases and J 6 bases; bases outside gene matches: 12. This CDR3 spans 15 amino acids. CDR1 and CDR2 from the germline V gene are DFQATT and SNEGSKA (reference sequence). CDR3 DNA: TGCAGTGCTAGACCCCCCGCAGGGGGCCGGAGCGAGCAGTACTTC. It encodes CSARPPAGGRSEQYF.

There are many counts of this clonotype. The chain joins TRBV24-1 to TRBJ2-5; 12 bases match TRBD2. The J segment lost 0 bases and the V segment lost 1 base, leaving 11 bases of the junction unmatched. Per germline, CDR1 KGHDR and CDR2 SFDVKD. The CDR3 extends over 20 amino acids. CDR3 sequence (DNA): TGTGCCACCAGTGATTTATCGGTGGAAACTAGCGGGGGGAACCAAGAGACCCAGTACTTC. Translation: CATSDLSVETSGGNQETQYF.